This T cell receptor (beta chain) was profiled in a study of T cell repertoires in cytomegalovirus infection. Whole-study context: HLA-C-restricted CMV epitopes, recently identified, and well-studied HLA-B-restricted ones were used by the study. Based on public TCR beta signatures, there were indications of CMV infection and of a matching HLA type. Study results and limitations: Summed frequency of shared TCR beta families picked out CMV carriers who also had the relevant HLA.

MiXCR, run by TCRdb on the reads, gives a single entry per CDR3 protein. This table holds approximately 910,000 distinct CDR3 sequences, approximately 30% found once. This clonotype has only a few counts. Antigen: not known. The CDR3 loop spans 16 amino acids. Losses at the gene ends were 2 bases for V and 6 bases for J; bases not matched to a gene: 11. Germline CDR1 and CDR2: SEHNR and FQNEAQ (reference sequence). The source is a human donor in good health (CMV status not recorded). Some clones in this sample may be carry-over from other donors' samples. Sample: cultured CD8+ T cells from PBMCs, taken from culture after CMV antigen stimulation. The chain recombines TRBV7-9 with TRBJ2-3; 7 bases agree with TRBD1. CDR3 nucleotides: TGTGCCAGCAGCTTAAGGTCCGGACAGGAGCTCGATACGCAGTATTTT. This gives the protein CASSLRSGQELDTQYF.